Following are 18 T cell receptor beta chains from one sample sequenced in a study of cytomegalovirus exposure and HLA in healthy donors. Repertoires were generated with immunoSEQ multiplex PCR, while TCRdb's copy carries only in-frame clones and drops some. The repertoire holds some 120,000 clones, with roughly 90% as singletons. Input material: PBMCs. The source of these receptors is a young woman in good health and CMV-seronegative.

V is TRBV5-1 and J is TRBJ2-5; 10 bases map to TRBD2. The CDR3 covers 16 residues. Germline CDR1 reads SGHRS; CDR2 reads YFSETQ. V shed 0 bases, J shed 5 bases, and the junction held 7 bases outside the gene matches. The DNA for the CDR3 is TGCGCCAGCAGCTTGGGGTCCAGCGGGAGGGTTGAGACCCAGTACTTC. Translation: CASSLGSSGRVETQYF.

This chain's CDR3 is CASSPTGREAFF. The CDR3 nucleotides are TGTGCCAGCAGTCCGACAGGGCGTGAAGCTTTCTTT. The gene calls are TRBV6-5 and TRBJ1-1; 7 nucleotides line up with TRBD1. Germline assignment: CDR1 MNHEY and CDR2 SVGAGI. J was trimmed by 7 bases and V by 5 bases; bases with no gene match: 4. This CDR3 comprises 12 residues.

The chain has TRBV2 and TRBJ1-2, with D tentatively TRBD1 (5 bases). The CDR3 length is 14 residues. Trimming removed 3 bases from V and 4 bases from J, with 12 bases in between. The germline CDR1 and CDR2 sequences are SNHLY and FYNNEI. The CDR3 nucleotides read TGTGCCAGCAGTGATGACAGCGCCTTCTATGGCTACACCTTC. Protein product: CASSDDSAFYGYTF.

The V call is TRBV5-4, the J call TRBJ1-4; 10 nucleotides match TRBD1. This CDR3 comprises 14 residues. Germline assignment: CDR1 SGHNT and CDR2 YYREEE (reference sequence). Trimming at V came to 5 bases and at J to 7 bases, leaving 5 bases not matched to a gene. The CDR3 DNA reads TGTGCCAGCAGTCAGACAGGGGGCAGTGAAAAACTGTTTTTT. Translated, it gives CASSQTGGSEKLFF.

This CDR3 reads CASSPSSTDTQYF. The CDR3 region has the DNA TGTGCCAGCAGTCCTTCTAGCACAGATACGCAGTATTTT. This chain links TRBV27 with TRBJ2-3; D gene ambiguous. The CDR3 runs 13 residues. Trimming shortened V by 5 bases and J by 0 bases, and 6 bases separated the two germline ends. Germline CDR1 reads MNHEY; CDR2 reads SMNVEV (reference sequence).

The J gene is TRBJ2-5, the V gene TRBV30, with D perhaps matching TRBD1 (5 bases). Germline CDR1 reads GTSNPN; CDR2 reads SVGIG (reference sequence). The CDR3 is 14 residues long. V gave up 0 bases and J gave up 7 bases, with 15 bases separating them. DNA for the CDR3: TGTGCCTGGAGTGTAGGTAATCAGGGTAGGACCCAGTACTTC. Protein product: CAWSVGNQGRTQYF.

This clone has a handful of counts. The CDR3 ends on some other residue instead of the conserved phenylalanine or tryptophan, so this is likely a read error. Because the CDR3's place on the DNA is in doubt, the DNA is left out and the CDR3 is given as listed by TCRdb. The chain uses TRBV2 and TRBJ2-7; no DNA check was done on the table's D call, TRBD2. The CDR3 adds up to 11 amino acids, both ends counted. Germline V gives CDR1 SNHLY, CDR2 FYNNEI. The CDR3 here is CASSQRLAFHL.

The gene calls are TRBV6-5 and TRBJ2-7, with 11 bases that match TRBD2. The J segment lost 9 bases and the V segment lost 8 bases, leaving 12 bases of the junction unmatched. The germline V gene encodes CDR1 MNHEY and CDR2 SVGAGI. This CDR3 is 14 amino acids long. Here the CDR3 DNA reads TGTGCCAGCTCGCCGCGACTAGCGGGAATAGGGCAGTACTTC. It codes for CASSPRLAGIGQYF.

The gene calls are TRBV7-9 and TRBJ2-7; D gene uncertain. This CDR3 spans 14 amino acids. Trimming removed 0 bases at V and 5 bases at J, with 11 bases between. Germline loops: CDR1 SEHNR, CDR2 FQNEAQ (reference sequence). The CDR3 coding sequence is TGTGCCAGCAGCTTAGCTCCCCGTCCCCACGAGCAGTACTTC. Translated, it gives CASSLAPRPHEQYF.

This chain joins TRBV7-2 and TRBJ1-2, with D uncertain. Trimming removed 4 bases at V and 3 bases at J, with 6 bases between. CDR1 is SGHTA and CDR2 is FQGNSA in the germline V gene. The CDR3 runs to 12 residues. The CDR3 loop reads CASSYSHYGYTF. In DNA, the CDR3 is TGTGCCAGCAGCTACTCCCACTATGGCTACACCTTC.

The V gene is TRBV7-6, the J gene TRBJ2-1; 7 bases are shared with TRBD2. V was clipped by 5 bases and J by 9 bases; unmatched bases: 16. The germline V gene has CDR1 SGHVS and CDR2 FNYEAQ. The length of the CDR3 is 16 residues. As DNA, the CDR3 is TGTGCCAGCAGCAAACCGACCAGCGGGGTATCGGGTGAGCAGTTCTTC. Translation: CASSKPTSGVSGEQFF.

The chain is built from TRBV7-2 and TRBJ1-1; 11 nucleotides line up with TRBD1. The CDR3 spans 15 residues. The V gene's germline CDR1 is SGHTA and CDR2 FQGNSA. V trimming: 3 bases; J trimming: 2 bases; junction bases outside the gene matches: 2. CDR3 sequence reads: CASSFRTGGNTEAFF. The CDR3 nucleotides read TGTGCCAGCAGCTTTCGGACAGGGGGCAACACTGAAGCTTTCTTT.

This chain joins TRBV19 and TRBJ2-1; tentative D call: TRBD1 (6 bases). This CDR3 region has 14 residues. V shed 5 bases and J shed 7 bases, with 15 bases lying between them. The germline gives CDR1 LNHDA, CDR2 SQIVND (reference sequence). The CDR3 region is CASSEPGHLNEQFF. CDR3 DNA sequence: TGTGCCAGTAGTGAACCGGGACACCTGAATGAGCAGTTCTTC.

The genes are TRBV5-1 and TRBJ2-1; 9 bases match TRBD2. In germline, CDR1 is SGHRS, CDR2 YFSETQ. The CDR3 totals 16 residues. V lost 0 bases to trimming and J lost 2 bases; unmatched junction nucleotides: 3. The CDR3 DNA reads TGCGCCAGCAGCTTGGTTGGCGGGGGGGCCTACAATGAGCAGTTCTTC. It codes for CASSLVGGGAYNEQFF.

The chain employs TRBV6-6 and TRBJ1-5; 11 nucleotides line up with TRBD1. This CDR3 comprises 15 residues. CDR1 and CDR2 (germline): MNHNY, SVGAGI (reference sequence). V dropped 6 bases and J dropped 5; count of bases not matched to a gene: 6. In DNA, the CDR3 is TGTGCCAGCAGCCCGGGACAGGGGGGTGATCAGCCCCAGCATTTT. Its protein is CASSPGQGGDQPQHF.

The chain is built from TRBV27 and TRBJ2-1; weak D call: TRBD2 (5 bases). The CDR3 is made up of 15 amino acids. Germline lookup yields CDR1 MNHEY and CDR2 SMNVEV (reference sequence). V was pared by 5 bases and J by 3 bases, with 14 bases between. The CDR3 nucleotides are TGTGCCAGCAGTCAAAGCGGAGCCGGCTACAATGAGCAGTTCTTC. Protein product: CASSQSGAGYNEQFF.

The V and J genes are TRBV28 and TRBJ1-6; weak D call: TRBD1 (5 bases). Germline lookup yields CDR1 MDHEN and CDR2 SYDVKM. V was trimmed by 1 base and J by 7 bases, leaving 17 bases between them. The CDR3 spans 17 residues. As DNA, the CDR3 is TGTGCCAGCAGTTTATCCCTCCGGGGGGGATGGAATTCACCCCTCCACTTT. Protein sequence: CASSLSLRGGWNSPLHF.

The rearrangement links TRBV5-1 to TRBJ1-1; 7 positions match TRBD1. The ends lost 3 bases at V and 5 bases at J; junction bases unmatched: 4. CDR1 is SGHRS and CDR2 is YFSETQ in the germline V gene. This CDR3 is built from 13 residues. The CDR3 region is CASSWRGLTEAFF. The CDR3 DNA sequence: TGCGCCAGCAGCTGGAGGGGGCTGACTGAAGCTTTCTTT. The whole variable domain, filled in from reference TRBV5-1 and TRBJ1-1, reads KAGVTQTPRYLIKTRGQQVTLSCSPISGHRSVSWYQQTPGQGLQFLFEYFSETQRNKGNFPGRFSGRQFSNSRSEMNVSTLELGDSALYLCASSWRGLTEAFFGQGTRLTVV.